Reported below is one T cell receptor (beta chain). This sample was included in a study of post-analysis software for immune sequencing data. Germline CDR1 reads MNHEY; CDR2 reads SVGAGI. This CDR3 has 17 residues. V lost 0 bases, J lost 0 bases, and 14 bases lay in between. The authors incorporated unique molecular identifiers into the TCR beta cDNA libraries. Each CDR3 protein is one row after TCRdb ran MiXCR on the PCR reads. The sample yields 150,000 to 200,000 distinct CDR3 sequences, about 36% seen once. V usage is TRBV6-5 and J usage is TRBJ2-5, with D unresolved. This receptor was identified in a girl aged 5-17 years with multiple sclerosis. The source was blood, collected after autologous hematopoietic stem cell transplantation. CDR3 nucleotide sequence: TGTGCCAGCAGTTACTCGAACGCCGGGCTGAACCAAGAGACCCAGTACTTC. This gives the protein CASSYSNAGLNQETQYF.